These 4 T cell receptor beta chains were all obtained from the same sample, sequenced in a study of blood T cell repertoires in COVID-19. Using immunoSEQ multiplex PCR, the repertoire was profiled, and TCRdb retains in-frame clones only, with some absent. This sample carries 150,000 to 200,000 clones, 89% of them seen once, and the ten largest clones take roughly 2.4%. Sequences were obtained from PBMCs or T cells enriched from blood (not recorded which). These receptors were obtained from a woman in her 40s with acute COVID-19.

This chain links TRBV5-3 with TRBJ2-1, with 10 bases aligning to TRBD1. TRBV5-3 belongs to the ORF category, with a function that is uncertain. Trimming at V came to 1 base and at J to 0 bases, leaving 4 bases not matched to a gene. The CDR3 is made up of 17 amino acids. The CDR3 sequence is CARSLRGTGASYNEQFF. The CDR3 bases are TGTGCCAGAAGCTTGAGGGGGACAGGGGCCTCCTACAATGAGCAGTTCTTC.

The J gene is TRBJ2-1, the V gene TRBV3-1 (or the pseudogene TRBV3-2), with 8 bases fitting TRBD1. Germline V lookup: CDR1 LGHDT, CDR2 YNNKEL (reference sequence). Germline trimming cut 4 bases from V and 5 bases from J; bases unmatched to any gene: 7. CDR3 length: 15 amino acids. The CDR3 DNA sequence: TGTGCCAGCAGCCCCAGGGGGCTGCCTCACAATGAGCAGTTCTTC. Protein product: CASSPRGLPHNEQFF.

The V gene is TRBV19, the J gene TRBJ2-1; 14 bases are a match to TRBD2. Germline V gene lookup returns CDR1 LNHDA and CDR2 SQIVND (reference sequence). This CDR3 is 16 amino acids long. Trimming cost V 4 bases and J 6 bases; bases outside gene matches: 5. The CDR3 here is CASSRLAGGPLNEQFF. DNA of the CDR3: TGTGCCAGTAGTAGACTAGCGGGAGGGCCCCTCAATGAGCAGTTCTTC.

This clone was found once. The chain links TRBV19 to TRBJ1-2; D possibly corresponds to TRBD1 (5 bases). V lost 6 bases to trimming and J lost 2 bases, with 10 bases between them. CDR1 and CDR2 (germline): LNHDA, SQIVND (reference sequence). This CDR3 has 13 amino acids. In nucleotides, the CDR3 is TGTGCCAGTAGGGCAGGGATCAACTATGGCTACACCTTC. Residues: CASRAGINYGYTF.